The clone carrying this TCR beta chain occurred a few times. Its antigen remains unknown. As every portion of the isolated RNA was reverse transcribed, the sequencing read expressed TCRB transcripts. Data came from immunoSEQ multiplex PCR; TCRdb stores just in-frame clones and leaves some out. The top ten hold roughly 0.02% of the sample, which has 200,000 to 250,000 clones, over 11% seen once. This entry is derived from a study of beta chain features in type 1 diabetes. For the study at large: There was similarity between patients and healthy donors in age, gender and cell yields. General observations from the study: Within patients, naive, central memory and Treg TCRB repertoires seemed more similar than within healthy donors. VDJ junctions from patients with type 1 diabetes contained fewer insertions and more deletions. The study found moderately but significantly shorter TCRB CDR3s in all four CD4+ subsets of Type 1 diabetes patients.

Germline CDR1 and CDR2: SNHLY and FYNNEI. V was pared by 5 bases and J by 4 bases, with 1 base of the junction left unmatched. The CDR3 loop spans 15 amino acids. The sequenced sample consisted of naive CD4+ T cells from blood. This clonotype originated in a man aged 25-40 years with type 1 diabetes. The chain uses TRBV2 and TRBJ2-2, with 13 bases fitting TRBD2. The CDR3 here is CASSRLAGGTGELFF. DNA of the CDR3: TGTGCCAGCAGTAGACTAGCGGGAGGCACCGGGGAGCTGTTTTTT.